The TCR beta chain described here comes from a study of CD8 T cells in Susac syndrome (dated by TCRdb to between 2018 and 2021). With respect to the entire study: Whether CD8+ T cell activation and differentiation in Susac syndrome was antigen driven was tested using repertoire sequencing. Clonality of the CD8+ T cell repertoire was compared between about a dozen healthy donors, approximately 14 Susac syndrome patients and 15 or so multiple sclerosis patients. Overall results and qualifications from the work: The study acknowledged that relatively few individuals were included in the TCR sequencing and HLA analysis.

RNA was extracted with the RNeasy kit and 0.5 to 1 ug was reverse transcribed using random hexamers. The immunoSEQ multiplex PCR assay, which covers 54 Vbeta and 13 Jbeta segments, was used to amplify TCR beta CDR3 regions. PCR amplification bias was corrected using a synthetic template baseline for primer optimization and computational correction. As for the original processing: Reads were assigned to V, D and J genes according to IMGT and analyzed in immunoSEQ Analyzer, with only productive sequences retained. Clonality was computed as one minus Shannon entropy normalized by log2 of the number of productive unique sequences. For each patient and control, public and private clones were evaluated among the 100 most prevalent clones. Susac-specific clones were defined as absent from healthy and MS cohorts, roughly 1,100 published viral clones and other ImmuneACCESS disease sequences. TCRdb itself trimmed the public reads at Q25 with fastp, ran MiXCR and retained productive beta chains. Under each unique CDR3 protein, matching rows form one entry showing the most common genes and DNA. The V and J calls come from TCRdb's annotation, not from the publication. This sample lists around 200,000 distinct CDR3 sequences; about 90% were detected once. The ten largest clones add up to around 0.13% of the sample.

High-throughput TCR beta sequencing profiled peripheral blood CD8+ and CD4+ T cells from healthy donors, Susac syndrome patients and multiple sclerosis patients. The multiple sclerosis controls were treatment-naive patients who had stable or active relapsing-remitting disease and met the revised McDonald criteria. Bulk CD8+ and CD4+ T cells were purified by magnetic negative isolation, while CD8+ TEMRA cells were enriched using FACS. Blood was collected in EDTA tubes and processed within 24 hours, with PBMCs isolated through density gradient centrifugation. PBMCs intended for TCR sequencing were frozen in liquid nitrogen and were later thawed in a 37 degrees C water bath. A purity of at least 90% was achieved for sorted or isolated CD4+, CD8+ and CD8+ TEMRA cells. The table lists this clonotype with a few counts. Its antigen is not yet known. No per-base quality is available; no much larger clone lies one base away.

The CDR3 has 12 amino acids, counting the end cysteine and phenylalanine. Kept here is only the CDR3 DNA, which spans 36 bases and is read in frame from base 1. V is pared back by 4 bases and J by 0 bases, with 6 bases lying between the germline termini. The germline V gene encodes CDR1 GTSNPN and CDR2 SVGIG (reference sequence). Sequenced material: CD8+ T cells from PBMCs. This receptor was obtained from a human donor with multiple sclerosis. The V gene is TRBV30 and the J gene is TRBJ1-1, with the identity of the D gene unclear. The CDR3 loop reads CAWTDMNTEAFF. The bases read TGTGCCTGGACAGACATGAACACTGAAGCTTTCTTT. When the CDR3 is completed using the reference TRBV30 and TRBJ1-1 genes on either side, the full variable domain is SQTIHQWPATLVQPVGSPLSLECTVEGTSNPNLYWYRQAAGRGLQLLFYSVGIGQISSEVPQNLSASRPQDRQFILSSKKLLLSDSGFYLCAWTDMNTEAFFGQGTRLTVV.